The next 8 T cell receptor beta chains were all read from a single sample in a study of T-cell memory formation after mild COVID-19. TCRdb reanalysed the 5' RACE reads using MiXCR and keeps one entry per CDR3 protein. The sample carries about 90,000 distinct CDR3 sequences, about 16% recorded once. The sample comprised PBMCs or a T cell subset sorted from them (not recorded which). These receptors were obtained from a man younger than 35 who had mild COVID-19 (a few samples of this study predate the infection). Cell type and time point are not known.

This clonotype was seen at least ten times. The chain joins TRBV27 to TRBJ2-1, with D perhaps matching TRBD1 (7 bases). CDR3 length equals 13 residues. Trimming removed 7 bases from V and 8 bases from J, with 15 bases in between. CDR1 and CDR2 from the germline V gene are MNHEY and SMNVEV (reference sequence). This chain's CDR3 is CASKGGTAYEQFF. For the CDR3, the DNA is TGTGCCAGCAAGGGCGGGACAGCCTATGAGCAGTTCTTC.

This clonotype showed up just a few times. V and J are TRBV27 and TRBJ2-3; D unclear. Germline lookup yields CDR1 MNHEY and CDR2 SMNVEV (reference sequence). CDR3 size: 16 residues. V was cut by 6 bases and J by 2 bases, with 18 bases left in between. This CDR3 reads CASRPPPASSTDTQYF. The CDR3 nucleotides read TGTGCCAGCAGGCCGCCCCCGGCGTCGTCCACAGATACGCAGTATTTT.

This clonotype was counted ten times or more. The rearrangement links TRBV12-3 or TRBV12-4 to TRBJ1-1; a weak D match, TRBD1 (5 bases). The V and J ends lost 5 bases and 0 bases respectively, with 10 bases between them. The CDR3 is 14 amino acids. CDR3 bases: TGTGCCAGCAGTCCATGGGGGGTGAACACTGAAGCTTTCTTT. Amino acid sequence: CASSPWGVNTEAFF.

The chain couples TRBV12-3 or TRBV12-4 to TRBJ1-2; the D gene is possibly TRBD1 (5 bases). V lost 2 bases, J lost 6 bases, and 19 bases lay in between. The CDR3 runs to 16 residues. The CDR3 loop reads CASSLTPPGRVDGYTF. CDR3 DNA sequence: TGTGCCAGCAGTTTAACCCCACCAGGGAGGGTGGATGGCTACACCTTC.

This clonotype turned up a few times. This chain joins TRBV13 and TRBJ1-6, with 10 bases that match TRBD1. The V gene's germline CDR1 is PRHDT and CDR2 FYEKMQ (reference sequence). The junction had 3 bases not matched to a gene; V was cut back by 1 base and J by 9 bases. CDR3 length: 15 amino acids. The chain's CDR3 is CASSLEGQGISPLHF. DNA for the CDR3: TGTGCCAGCAGCTTAGAGGGACAGGGGATTTCACCCCTCCACTTT. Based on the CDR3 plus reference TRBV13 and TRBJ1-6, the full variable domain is AAGVIQSPRHLIKEKRETATLKCYPIPRHDTVYWYQQGPGQDPQFLISFYEKMQSDKGSIPDRFSAQQFSDYHSELNMSSLELGDSALYFCASSLEGQGISPLHFGNGTRLTVT.

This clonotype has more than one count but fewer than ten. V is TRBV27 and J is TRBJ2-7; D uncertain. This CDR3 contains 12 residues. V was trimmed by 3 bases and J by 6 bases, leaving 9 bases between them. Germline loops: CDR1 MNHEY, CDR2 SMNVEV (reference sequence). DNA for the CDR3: TGTGCCAGCAGTTTGGTAAAGGGCGAGCAGTACTTC. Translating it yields CASSLVKGEQYF.

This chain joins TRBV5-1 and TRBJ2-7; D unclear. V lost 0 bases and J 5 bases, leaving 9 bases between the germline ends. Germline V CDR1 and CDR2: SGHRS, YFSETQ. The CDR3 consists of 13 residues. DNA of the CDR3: TGCGCCAGCAGCTTGGGTGCAGGTAACGAGCAGTACGTC. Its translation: CASSLGAGNEQYV.

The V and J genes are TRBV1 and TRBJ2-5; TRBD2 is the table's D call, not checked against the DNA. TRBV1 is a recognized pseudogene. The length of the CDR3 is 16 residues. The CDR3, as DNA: TGCACCAGCAGCCTCCCACTAGCGGGGGGACAAGAGACCCAGTACTTC. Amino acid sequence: CTSSLPLAGGQETQYF.